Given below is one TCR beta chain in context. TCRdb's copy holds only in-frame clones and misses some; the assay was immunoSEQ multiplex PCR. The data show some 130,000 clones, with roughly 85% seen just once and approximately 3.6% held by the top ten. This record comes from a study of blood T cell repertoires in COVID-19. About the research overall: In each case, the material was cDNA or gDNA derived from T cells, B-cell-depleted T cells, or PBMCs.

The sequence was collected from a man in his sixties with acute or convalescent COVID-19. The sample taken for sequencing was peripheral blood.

CDR3 nucleotides: TGTGCCAGCAGTTACCCGGCAGGGGAGACTGGAAACACCATATATTTT. Its protein is CASSYPAGETGNTIYF. This chain links TRBV6-5 with TRBJ1-3; perhaps TRBD1 as D (6 bases). Germline CDR1 reads MNHEY; CDR2 reads SVGAGI. V gave up 2 bases and J gave up 2 bases, with 13 bases separating them. The CDR3 is 16 amino acids.